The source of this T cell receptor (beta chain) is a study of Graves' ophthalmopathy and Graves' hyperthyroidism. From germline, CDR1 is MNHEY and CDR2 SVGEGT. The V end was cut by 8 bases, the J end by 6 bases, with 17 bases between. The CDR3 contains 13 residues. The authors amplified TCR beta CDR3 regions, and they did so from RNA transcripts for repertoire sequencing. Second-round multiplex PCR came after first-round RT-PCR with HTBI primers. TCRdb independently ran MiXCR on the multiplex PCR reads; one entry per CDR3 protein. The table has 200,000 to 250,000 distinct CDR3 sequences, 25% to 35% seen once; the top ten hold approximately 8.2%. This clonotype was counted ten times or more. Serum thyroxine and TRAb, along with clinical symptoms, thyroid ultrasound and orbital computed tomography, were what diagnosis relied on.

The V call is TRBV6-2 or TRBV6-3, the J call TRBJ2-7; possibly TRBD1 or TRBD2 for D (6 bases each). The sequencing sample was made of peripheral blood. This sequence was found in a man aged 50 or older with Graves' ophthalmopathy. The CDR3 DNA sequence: TGTGCCAGCCACCGGGAGAGAGGGGGCGAGCAGTACTTC. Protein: CASHRERGGEQYF.